These 8 T cell receptor beta chains were all obtained from the same sample, sequenced in a study of cytomegalovirus exposure and HLA in healthy donors. Researchers ran the PCR with 60 Vbeta and 13 Jbeta primers. Repertoires were generated with immunoSEQ multiplex PCR, while TCRdb's copy carries only in-frame clones and drops some. Altogether 110,000 or so clones are present, approximately 76% being singletons, with the ten largest covering about 15%. The sample consisted of PBMCs. These receptors were collected from a man in his fifties or sixties in good health and CMV-seropositive.

J is TRBJ2-4 and V is TRBV21-1; TRBD1 is taken as the D call from the table, unchecked against the DNA. TRBV21-1 is tagged as a pseudogene. The CDR3 is 19 residues long. For the CDR3, the DNA is TGTGCCAGCAGCAATCGGGCCCTCGAGGAAGCAAGAAGGGGTAACATTCAGTACTTC. As protein: CASSNRALEEARRGNIQYF.

The CDR3 DNA follows: TGCGCCAGCAGCCGAGATCCCCTAGGCTCTGGGGCCAACGTCCTGACTTTC. Encoded protein: CASSRDPLGSGANVLTF. This rearrangement joins TRBV4-1 to TRBJ2-6; unclear D gene. Germline V gives CDR1 MGHRA, CDR2 YSYEKL. Trimming took off 4 bases at V and 0 bases at J, with 13 bases between the two ends. The CDR3 sequence is 17 residues long.

Comments on this clone: One junction end disagrees with the germline gene, perhaps due to a read error. V usage is TRBV25-1 and J usage is TRBJ2-5; D ambiguous. The CDR3 sequence is 10 residues long. Germline values: CDR1 MGHDK, CDR2 SYGVNS. Written as DNA, the CDR3 is TGTGCCAGCAGACAAGAGGCCCAGTACTTC. This codes for CASRQEAQYF.

The chain links TRBV4-3 to TRBJ1-2, with D possibly being TRBD1 (5 bases). The ends were cut back, 0 bases at V and 0 bases at J, with 14 bases in the middle. This CDR3 is 17 amino acids long. Germline V gene data show CDR1 as LGHNA and CDR2 as YSLEER. The CDR3 sequence: CASSQDIEVGANYGYTF. CDR3 DNA sequence: TGCGCCAGCAGCCAAGATATCGAGGTAGGGGCTAACTATGGCTACACCTTC.

At least ten counts were recorded for this clone. The genes are TRBV6-5 and TRBJ2-7, with 7 bases identical to TRBD1. The CDR3 contains 15 residues. Trimming cost V 4 bases and J 6 bases; bases outside gene matches: 12. CDR1 is MNHEY and CDR2 is SVGAGI in the germline V gene. The CDR3 is CASSSRGAGGSEQYF. As DNA, the CDR3 is TGTGCCAGCAGTTCCCGAGGGGCAGGGGGAAGCGAGCAGTACTTC.

This clone was seen a single time. J is TRBJ1-1 and V is TRBV4-3; tentative D call: TRBD1 (6 bases). Germline V CDR1 and CDR2: LGHNA, YSLEER. V lost 2 bases and J lost 4, with 11 bases in between. The CDR3 loop spans 14 amino acids. CDR3 in DNA: TGCGCCAGCAGCCAACTGGGACATGCCACTGAAGCTTTCTTT. It encodes CASSQLGHATEAFF.

This clone was found a few times. The rearrangement uses TRBV11-3 and TRBJ1-5; 11 bases match TRBD1. The CDR3 sequence is 18 residues long. The V gene's germline CDR1 is SGHNT and CDR2 YENEEA. V lost 5 bases to trimming and J lost 5 bases; unmatched junction nucleotides: 14. The CDR3: CASSIPGQGGSKDQPQHF. CDR3 bases: TGTGCCAGCAGCATACCGGGACAGGGGGGATCTAAGGATCAGCCCCAGCATTTT.

This sequence joins TRBV6-6 and TRBJ1-2; D uncertain. This CDR3 is 13 amino acids long. Germline assignment: CDR1 MNHNY and CDR2 SVGAGI (reference sequence). Trimming shortened V by 6 bases and J by 2 bases, and 10 bases separated the two germline ends. In nucleotides, the CDR3 is TGTGCCAGCAGCCTGGCAGAAAACTATGGCTACACCTTC. Amino acid sequence: CASSLAENYGYTF.